These 9 T cell receptor beta chains were sequenced from one sample in a study of T-cell reconstitution after alpha-beta-depleted transplantation in children. Unique molecular identifiers featured in how the TCRbeta library was prepared. One entry per CDR3 protein results from TCRdb running MiXCR on the PCR reads. Of roughly 280,000 distinct CDR3 sequences in the sample, roughly 11% were seen once. Sequences were derived from peripheral blood, sampled 180 days after TCRalphabeta/CD19-depleted stem cell transplant. The receptors were sampled from a male patient aged 2-15 years who had a stem cell transplant for chronic granulomatous disease, so the T cells may come from the graft donor.

This clonotype was counted ten times or more. The chain has TRBV29-1 and TRBJ1-1, with D possibly matching TRBD1 (5 bases). The germline V and J ends were trimmed by 7 bases and 5 bases, with 20 bases remaining between them. This CDR3 spans 14 amino acids. CDR1 and CDR2 (germline): SQVTM, ANQGSEA. The CDR3 sequence is CSAKVTGGSTEAFF. In DNA, the CDR3 is TGCAGCGCGAAGGTCACGGGGGGGAGTACTGAAGCTTTCTTT. The whole variable domain, filled in from reference TRBV29-1 and TRBJ1-1, reads SAVISQKPSRDICQRGTSLTIQCQVDSQVTMMFWYRQQPGQSLTLIATANQGSEATYESGFVIDKFPISRPNLTFSTLTVSNMSPEDSSIYLCSAKVTGGSTEAFFGQGTRLTVV.

This clonotype has a count of ten or more. This chain uses TRBV29-1 with TRBJ2-7; D could derive from TRBD1 or TRBD2 (5 bases each). Trimming left V 1 base short and J 6 bases short, with 13 bases between. The germline V gene has CDR1 SQVTM and CDR2 ANQGSEA. The CDR3 has 13 residues. CDR3 amino acids: CSVEGQGESEQYF. As DNA, the CDR3 is TGCAGCGTTGAAGGCCAGGGAGAATCCGAGCAGTACTTC.

There are many counts of this clonotype. The V call is TRBV6-6, the J call TRBJ2-7; D gene uncertain. From germline, CDR1 is MNHNY and CDR2 SVGAGI (reference sequence). The V and J ends lost 2 bases and 5 bases respectively, with 7 bases between them. The CDR3 contains 12 residues. CDR3 in amino acids: CASSYPGNEQYF. DNA for the CDR3: TGTGCCAGCAGTTACCCGGGTAACGAGCAGTACTTC.

This clonotype was seen at least ten times. J is TRBJ2-5 and V is TRBV29-1, with 8 positions matching TRBD2. Trimming cost V 5 bases and J 2 bases; bases outside gene matches: 7. The V gene's germline CDR1 is SQVTM and CDR2 ANQGSEA. The CDR3 is 14 amino acids. Here the CDR3 reads CSVTVASGQETQYF. CDR3 coding DNA: TGCAGCGTTACAGTAGCTAGCGGGCAAGAGACCCAGTACTTC.

In its sample, this clonotype was seen many times. The genes are TRBV7-2 and TRBJ2-7; 16 nucleotides match TRBD2. V trimming: 4 bases; J trimming: 0 bases; junction bases outside the gene matches: 3. The CDR3 length is 17 residues. From germline, CDR1 is SGHTA and CDR2 FQGNSA. This CDR3 reads CASSSGTSGRASYEQYF. The DNA of the CDR3 is TGTGCCAGCAGCTCCGGGACTAGCGGGAGGGCCTCCTACGAGCAGTACTTC. Full variable domain (remainder filled in from reference TRBV7-2 and TRBJ2-7): GAGVSQSPSNKVTEKGKDVELRCDPISGHTALYWYRQSLGQGLEFLIYFQGNSAPDKSGLPSDRFSAERTGGSVSTLTIQRTQQEDSAVYLCASSSGTSGRASYEQYFGPGTRLTVT.

This clonotype showed up just once. A much larger clone is a single base away; this may be a read error. The rearrangement joins TRBV5-1 to TRBJ1-2, with D possibly matching TRBD1 (5 bases). The CDR3 consists of 13 residues. Germline CDR1 SGHRS, CDR2 YFSETQ. CDR3 nucleotides: TGCGCCAGCAGCTTGGCAGGGTACAGTGGCGACACCTTC. Its protein product is CASSLAGYSGDTF. The complete variable domain, with remaining parts taken from reference TRBV5-1 and TRBJ1-2, reads KAGVTQTPRYLIKTRGQQVTLSCSPISGHRSVSWYQQTPGQGLQFLFEYFSETQRNKGNFPGRFSGRQFSNSRSEMNVSTLELGDSALYLCASSLAGYSGDTFGSGTRLTVV.

This clonotype occurred many times. Its ends do not fully match the called genes, so a read error is possible. The rearrangement links TRBV12-3 or TRBV12-4 to TRBJ1-1, with TRBD1 identical over 8 bases. The CDR3 loop spans 14 amino acids. The CDR3 sequence: CASSLGQVNTEAFF. The CDR3 DNA reads TGCGCCAGCAGCTTGGGACAGGTGAACACTGAAGCTTTCTTT.

The gene calls are TRBV5-4 and TRBJ2-5; 9 bases are shared with TRBD2. The CDR3 runs 15 residues. In germline, CDR1 is SGHNT, CDR2 YYREEE (reference sequence). Losses at the gene ends were 0 bases for V and 5 bases for J; bases not matched to a gene: 5. The CDR3 sequence: CASSLVRGGRETQYF. As DNA, the CDR3 is TGTGCCAGCAGCTTGGTGCGGGGGGGCCGGGAGACCCAGTACTTC.

Many counts were recorded for this clonotype. This chain joins TRBV20-1 and TRBJ2-7; 12 bases are a match to TRBD2. The CDR3 spans 17 residues. Germline trimming cut 1 base from V and 2 bases from J; bases unmatched to any gene: 9. Per the germline V gene, CDR1 is DFQATT and CDR2 is SNEGSKA (reference sequence). CDR3 DNA sequence: TGCAGTGCTAGAGGGGGGACTAGCGGGCTTAGGCCCTACGAGCAGTACTTC. Its translation: CSARGGTSGLRPYEQYF.